The 4 T cell receptor beta chains below all came from one sample that was sequenced in a study of Ad26.COV2.S vaccination and SARS-CoV-2 variants (dated by TCRdb to about 2021). The sample's treatment or condition label is to be understood as: roughly 19 received Ad26.COV2.S at low or high dose, single or two shots; about five received placebo; per-sample allocation not given. Repertoires of vaccine and placebo recipients were sequenced from samples collected on day 63 after the first injection. The library was obtained by the immunoSEQ multiplex PCR assay. Not all clones reach the TCRdb copy of this immuneACCESS table, which keeps in-frame sequences only. Checked studies attribute under half of the gap to unresolved V genes and leave the rest unexplained. The table for this sample lists about 280,000 clones; more than 70% of them were counted only once. The ten largest account for around 3% of the sample.

This sample comprised peripheral blood, obtained in a trial of Ad26.COV2.S vaccine versus placebo. All receptors derive from a person aged 18-65 years who received the Ad26.COV2.S COVID-19 vaccine or a placebo.

The CDR3 here is CASSRLQGANEAFF. CDR3 nucleotide sequence: TGTGCCAGCAGCCGTCTACAGGGGGCTAATGAAGCTTTCTTT. The rearrangement links TRBV16 to TRBJ1-1; 9 bases line up with TRBD1. V lost 4 bases and J lost 7; bases outside the gene matches: 7. Germline V lookup: CDR1 KGHSY, CDR2 FQNENV. This CDR3 has 14 residues.

The chain joins TRBV2 to TRBJ1-6, with D perhaps TRBD1 (6 bases). V dropped 7 bases and J dropped 4 bases, with 14 bases sitting between them. The CDR3 has 15 residues. CDR1 is SNHLY, CDR2 FYNNEI, per germline. The CDR3 region has the DNA TGTGCCAGCACCCCAGGGAGGGGGTATAATTCACCCCTCCACTTT. It specifies CASTPGRGYNSPLHF. Complete variable domain (other parts from reference TRBV2 and TRBJ1-6): EPEVTQTPSHQVTQMGQEVILRCVPISNHLYFYWYRQILGQKVEFLVSFYNNEISEKSEIFDDQFSVERPDGSNFTLKIRSTKLEDSAMYFCASTPGRGYNSPLHFGNGTRLTVT.

V is TRBV7-2 and J is TRBJ1-2; D gene unclear. V lost 2 bases and J 5 bases, leaving 6 bases between the germline ends. This CDR3 comprises 12 residues. The germline V gene has CDR1 SGHTA and CDR2 FQGNSA. The CDR3 is CASSLRTYGYTF. The DNA for the CDR3 is TGTGCCAGCAGCTTAAGGACTTATGGCTACACCTTC.

The chain joins TRBV3-1 (or the pseudogene TRBV3-2) to TRBJ2-1, with 7 bases fitting TRBD1. V shed 1 base and J 9 bases; nucleotides not matched to a gene: 6. CDR1 is LGHDT and CDR2 is YNNKEL in the germline V gene (reference sequence). The CDR3 is made up of 14 amino acids. CDR3 sequence (DNA): TGTGCCAGCAGCCAAGGCAGGGGGTCCGGTGAGCAGTTCTTC. Its translation is CASSQGRGSGEQFF.